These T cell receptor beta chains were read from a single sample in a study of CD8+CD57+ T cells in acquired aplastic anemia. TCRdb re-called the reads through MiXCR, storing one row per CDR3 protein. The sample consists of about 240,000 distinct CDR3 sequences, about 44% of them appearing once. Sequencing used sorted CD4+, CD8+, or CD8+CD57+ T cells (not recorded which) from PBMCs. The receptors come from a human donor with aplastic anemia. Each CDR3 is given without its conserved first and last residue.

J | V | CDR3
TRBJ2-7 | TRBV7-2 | ASSLGGTGNHEQY
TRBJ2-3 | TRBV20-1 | SARVGTDTQY
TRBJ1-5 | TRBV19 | ASSTGQRGGQSEH
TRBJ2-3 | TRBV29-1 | SVDTLGGAGQDTQY
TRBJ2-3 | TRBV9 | ASSVGAGAFTDTQY
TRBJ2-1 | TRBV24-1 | ATSAANNEQF
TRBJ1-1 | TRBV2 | ASKGSENTEAF
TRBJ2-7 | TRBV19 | ASSPLSGGEQY
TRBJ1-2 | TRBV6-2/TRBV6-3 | ASSSQGGDGYT
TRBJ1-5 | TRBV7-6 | ASSLAAGADSNQPQH
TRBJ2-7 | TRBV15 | ATSAEWGISERY
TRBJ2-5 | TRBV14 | ASSQEFLGQGSMGTQY
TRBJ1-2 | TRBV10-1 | ASSDGGPSSPSYT
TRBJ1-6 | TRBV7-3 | ASSWRGTVYSPLH
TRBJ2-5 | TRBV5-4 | ASSLGWDETQY
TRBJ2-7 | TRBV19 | ASSRGSEQY
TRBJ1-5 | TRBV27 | ASSFAGGNQPQH
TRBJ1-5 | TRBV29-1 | SVDRQGHQPQH
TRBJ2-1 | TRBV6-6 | ASSRQSTYNEQF
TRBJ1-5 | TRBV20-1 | SARGGGPQH
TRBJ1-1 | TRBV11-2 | ASSHGQATEAF
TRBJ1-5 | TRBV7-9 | ASSQVGRGRGNQPQH
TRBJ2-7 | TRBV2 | GGGQGYEQY
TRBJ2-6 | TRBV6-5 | ASSYDTSGTGANVLT
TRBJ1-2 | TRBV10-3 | AIGGTPDGYT
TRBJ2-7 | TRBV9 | ASSVSTGSHEQY
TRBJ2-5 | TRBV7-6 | ASSLVVGPQETQY
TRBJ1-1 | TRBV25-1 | AALEMRPGERDTEAF
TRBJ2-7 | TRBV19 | ASSNPGQGYEQY
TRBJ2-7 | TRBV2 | ASSVGTSGGSGEQY
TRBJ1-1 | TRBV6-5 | ASLSSGPNTEAF
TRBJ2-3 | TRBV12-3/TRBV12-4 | ASSFGRDTQY
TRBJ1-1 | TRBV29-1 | SVQGQATTEAF
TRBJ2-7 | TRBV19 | ASSIGASGDTYEQY
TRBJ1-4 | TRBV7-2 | ASSWGQINEKLF
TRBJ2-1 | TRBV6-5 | ASSYASGGYNEQF
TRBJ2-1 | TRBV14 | ASSLRGQGAYNEQF
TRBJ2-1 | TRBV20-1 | SASGVNNEQF
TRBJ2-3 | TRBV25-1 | ASSSSGGLPDEDTQY
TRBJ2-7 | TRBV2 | ASSELGERNEQY
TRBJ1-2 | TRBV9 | ASSQWGDYGYT
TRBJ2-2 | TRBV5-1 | ASSIGTRSNTGELF
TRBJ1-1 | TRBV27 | ASYHRGLNTEAF
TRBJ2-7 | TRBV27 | ATQLSGAFGPYEQY
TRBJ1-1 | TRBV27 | ASSLGAQGPEAF
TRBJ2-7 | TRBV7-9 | ASSLVGTGTYEQY
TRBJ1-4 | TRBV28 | ASSTGFTNEKLF
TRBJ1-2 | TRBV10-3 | AISERQENYGYT
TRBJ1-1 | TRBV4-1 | ASSQVRTRNTEAF
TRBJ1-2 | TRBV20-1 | SARYQRDYGYT
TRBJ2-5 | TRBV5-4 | ASSPATSGGSGTQY
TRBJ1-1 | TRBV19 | ASSPGPQEWAF
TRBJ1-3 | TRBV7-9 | ASSPPSSGGDTIY
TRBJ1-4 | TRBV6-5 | ASSPMGQGYEKLF
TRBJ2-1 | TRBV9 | ASSHAGTRGGNEQF